One and the same sample provided the 17 T cell receptor beta chains below, sequenced in a study of blood T cell repertoires in COVID-19. Clones were read by immunoSEQ multiplex PCR, and TCRdb kept only the in-frame ones, dropping some. The data show under 350,000 clones, with more than 90% seen just once and roughly 2.6% held by the top ten. Specimen: PBMCs or T cells enriched from blood (not recorded which). The receptors derive from a man in his sixties who had recovered from COVID-19.

This chain links TRBV2 with TRBJ1-6; D might be TRBD1 (5 bases). V was clipped by 6 bases and J by 6 bases, with 18 bases between them. Looked up from germline, CDR1 is SNHLY and CDR2 is FYNNEI. This CDR3 spans 16 amino acids. CDR3 region: CASRLSSGAVNSPLHF. The CDR3 DNA is TGTGCCAGCAGGCTATCATCTGGGGCGGTTAATTCACCCCTCCACTTT.

The chain combines TRBV9 with TRBJ2-1; D is perhaps TRBD2 (6 bases). V was pared by 4 bases and J by 10 bases, with 24 bases between. The length of the CDR3 is 16 residues. Per germline, CDR1 SGDLS and CDR2 YYNGEE. DNA for the CDR3: TGTGCCAGCAGCCGCGGCGGAGGTGGAGGGGATAAAGAGCAGTTCTTC. This sequence encodes CASSRGGGGGDKEQFF.

The chain employs TRBV5-8 and TRBJ2-3; 7 nucleotides line up with TRBD2. The trim removed 1 base at V and 0 bases at J, leaving 5 bases unmatched. Germline V gene lookup returns CDR1 SGHTS and CDR2 YDEGEE. The CDR3 is 16 amino acids. The CDR3 spells CASSLNIGGSTDTQYF. The CDR3 region has the DNA TGTGCCAGCAGCTTGAATATCGGGGGGAGCACAGATACGCAGTATTTT.

This clone was recorded a few times. The chain carries TRBV7-9 and TRBJ2-7, with 8 bases aligning to TRBD2. Germline assignment: CDR1 SEHNR and CDR2 FQNEAQ (reference sequence). The CDR3 loop spans 13 amino acids. With 6 bases clipped from V and 6 bases from J, the junction kept 7 bases outside the gene matches. CDR3 sequence reads: CASRSGTSVEQYF. CDR3 bases: TGTGCCAGCAGATCCGGGACTAGTGTCGAGCAGTACTTC.

The CDR3 bases are TGTGCCAGCAGCTTAAACCCCCCGGTGCACTCCTACAATGAGCAGTTCTTC. Amino acids: CASSLNPPVHSYNEQFF. The chain combines TRBV7-2 with TRBJ2-1; D unresolved. Trimming removed 2 bases at V and 0 bases at J, with 14 bases between. CDR3 length: 17 residues. CDR1 and CDR2 from the germline V gene are SGHTA and FQGNSA. The full variable domain, rest sourced from reference TRBV7-2 and TRBJ2-1, is GAGVSQSPSNKVTEKGKDVELRCDPISGHTALYWYRQSLGQGLEFLIYFQGNSAPDKSGLPSDRFSAERTGGSVSTLTIQRTQQEDSAVYLCASSLNPPVHSYNEQFFGPGTRLTVL.

CDR3 region: CASSRLAGSDTQYF. In DNA, the CDR3 is TGTGCCAGTAGCAGACTAGCAGGTTCAGATACGCAGTATTTT. The chain couples TRBV19 to TRBJ2-3, with 7 bases fitting TRBD2. The germline CDR1 and CDR2 sequences are LNHDA and SQIVND (reference sequence). The CDR3 spans 14 residues. With V trimmed by 6 bases and J by 4 bases, 7 bases remained unmatched. Drawing the rest from reference TRBV19 and TRBJ2-3, the complete variable domain is DGGITQSPKYLFRKEGQNVTLSCEQNLNHDAMYWYRQDPGQGLRLIYYSQIVNDFQKGDIAEGYSVSREKKESFPLTVTSAQKNPTAFYLCASSRLAGSDTQYFGPGTRLTVL.

The CDR3 DNA is TGTGCCACCAGAGGCCCCGGGACTAGCGGGGGGGGTGAGCAGTTCTTC. This gives the protein CATRGPGTSGGGEQFF. The rearrangement links TRBV24-1 to TRBJ2-1, with 16 bases identical to TRBD2. CDR1 and CDR2 from the germline V gene are KGHDR and SFDVKD. J gave up 9 bases and V 7 bases, and 8 bases lay outside the gene matches. The CDR3 covers 16 residues.

For the CDR3, the DNA is TGTGCCAGCAGCCAAGAATCGGCTATCCACTACTACGAGCAGTACTTC. The encoded protein is CASSQESAIHYYEQYF. V usage is TRBV4-2 and J usage is TRBJ2-7, with D hard to call. There are 16 residues in the CDR3. Germline assignment: CDR1 LGHNA and CDR2 YNFKEQ. Trimming removed 0 bases at V and 3 bases at J, with 15 bases between.

CDR3 DNA sequence: TGTGCCAGCAGTCCTCGCAGGGGGCAGGGGGTAATGGCCGGGGAGCTGTTTTTT. It yields the protein CASSPRRGQGVMAGELFF. V usage is TRBV6-6 and J usage is TRBJ2-2; TRBD1 agrees at 8 bases. CDR1 is MNHNY and CDR2 is SVGAGI in the germline V gene (reference sequence). The trim removed 5 bases at V and 6 bases at J, leaving 17 bases unmatched. The CDR3 runs to 18 residues.

The chain is built from TRBV12-3 or TRBV12-4 and TRBJ1-2; D gene ambiguous. The V end was cut by 3 bases, the J end by 2 bases, with 7 bases between. This CDR3 region has 13 residues. CDR3 in DNA: TGTGCCAGCAGTTTCGATGGCAACTATGGCTACACCTTC. This encodes CASSFDGNYGYTF.

This clone was found once. The chain uses TRBV2 and TRBJ1-1; D not certain. Deletions cut 5 bases from V and 3 bases from J, with 7 bases between. The CDR3 length is 12 residues. CDR1 is SNHLY, CDR2 FYNNEI, per germline. The CDR3 DNA sequence: TGTGCCAGCAGTAAGCTGGACACTGAAGCTTTCTTT. It translates to CASSKLDTEAFF.

This chain joins TRBV5-8 and TRBJ2-5; 7 bases align to TRBD2. Unmatched junction bases numbered 12, after V lost 3 bases and J lost 7 bases. The CDR3 sequence is 15 residues long. The V gene's germline CDR1 is SGHTS and CDR2 YDEGEE. The CDR3 spells CASSSLGRPGGTQYF. CDR3 sequence (DNA): TGTGCCAGCAGCTCGCTTGGGCGGCCGGGGGGGACCCAGTACTTC.

The chain joins TRBV9 to TRBJ2-5, with 9 nucleotides matching TRBD1. Germline lookup yields CDR1 SGDLS and CDR2 YYNGEE. This CDR3 spans 15 amino acids. Trimming cost V 0 bases and J 5 bases; bases outside gene matches: 5. The CDR3 loop is CASSVGDRELETQYF. The CDR3, as DNA: TGTGCCAGCAGCGTAGGGGACAGGGAGTTGGAGACCCAGTACTTC.

This clone showed up just once. This chain uses TRBV27 with TRBJ2-3; TRBD2 agrees at 8 bases. J lost 6 bases, V lost 2 bases, and 13 bases had no gene match. The CDR3 is 17 amino acids. CDR1 MNHEY and CDR2 SMNVEV come from the germline V gene (reference sequence). CDR3 region: CASSLRRVSGKADTQYF. CDR3 in DNA: TGTGCCAGCAGTTTAAGGCGGGTTAGCGGGAAGGCTGATACGCAGTATTTT.

The chain links TRBV30 to TRBJ2-7; TRBD1 matches 8 bases. The CDR3 is 13 residues long. V lost 5 bases and J lost 0; bases outside the gene matches: 3. Germline assignment: CDR1 GTSNPN and CDR2 SVGIG (reference sequence). For the CDR3, the DNA is TGTGCCTGGGAAACAGGGGGCTCCTACGAGCAGTACTTC. Its protein is CAWETGGSYEQYF.

This chain links TRBV28 with TRBJ2-3; no clear D. Germline V gene lookup returns CDR1 MDHEN and CDR2 SYDVKM. V was shortened by 6 bases and J by 3 bases, with 7 bases between the two germline ends. This CDR3 has 12 residues. The CDR3 DNA reads TGTGCCAGCAGCCCCCGGACAGATACGCAGTATTTT. Amino acid sequence: CASSPRTDTQYF.

The chain recombines TRBV24-1 with TRBJ1-3; possibly TRBD1 for D (6 bases). V dropped 4 bases and J dropped 2 bases, with 20 bases sitting between them. The CDR3 runs 18 residues. Per germline, CDR1 KGHDR and CDR2 SFDVKD. CDR3 bases: TGTGCCACCAGTGAACGGTCGACAGGCCTCGGCCCTGGAAACACCATATATTTT. Amino acids: CATSERSTGLGPGNTIYF.